This T cell receptor (beta chain) was obtained from a study of CD8+ T cells in alopecia areata. Study-level background: Patients in the study were on tofacitinib for 6 to 18 months, then off it for 6 months.

Researchers took lesional scalp punch biopsies and peripheral blood from people who were alopecia areata patients. Reverse transcribed after extraction, RNA yielded cDNA as the sequencing template. Assay: immunoSEQ multiplex PCR; the TCRdb copy retains only in-frame clones and omits some. The table lists some 170,000 clones, less than 80% of them singletons, with 9.5% to 12% in the top ten. CDR1 is SQVTM, CDR2 ANQGSEA, per germline. The V gene lost 5 bases and the J gene lost 1 base, with 20 bases spanning the gap. This CDR3 spans 16 amino acids. Whole-study results and caveats: Clonality exceeded that of normal scalp in lesional scalp, most notably in alopecia totalis/universalis. Scalp data also include sequences from resident alphabeta T cells of normal skin.

Comment on this clone: Its specificity is not known.

Sequenced here: CD8+ T cells sorted from blood, sampled at week 0. The clonotype was recovered from a human donor with alopecia areata. The V call is TRBV29-1, the J call TRBJ1-1; D is unclear. The CDR3 DNA sequence: TGCAGCGTTATTTGGGCGGACCAACCAGGGAACACTGAAGCTTTCTTT. This codes for CSVIWADQPGNTEAFF.